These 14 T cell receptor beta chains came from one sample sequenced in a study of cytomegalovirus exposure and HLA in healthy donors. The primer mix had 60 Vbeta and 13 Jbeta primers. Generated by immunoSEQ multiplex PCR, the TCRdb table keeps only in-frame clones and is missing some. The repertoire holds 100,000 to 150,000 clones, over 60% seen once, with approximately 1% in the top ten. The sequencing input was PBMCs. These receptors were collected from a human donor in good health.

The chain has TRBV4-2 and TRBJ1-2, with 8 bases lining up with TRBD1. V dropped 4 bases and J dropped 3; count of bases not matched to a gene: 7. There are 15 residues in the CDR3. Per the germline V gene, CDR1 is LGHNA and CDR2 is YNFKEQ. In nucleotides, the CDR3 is TGTGCCAGCAGCCCAGGACAGGGCTCCGACTATGGCTACACCTTC. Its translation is CASSPGQGSDYGYTF.

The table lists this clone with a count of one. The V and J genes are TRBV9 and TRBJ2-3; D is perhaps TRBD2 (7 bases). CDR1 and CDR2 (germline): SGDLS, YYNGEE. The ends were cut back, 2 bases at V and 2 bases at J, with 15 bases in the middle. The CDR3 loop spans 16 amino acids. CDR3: CASSVPGGRDTDTQYF. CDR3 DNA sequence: TGTGCCAGCAGCGTGCCGGGGGGCCGAGACACAGATACGCAGTATTTT. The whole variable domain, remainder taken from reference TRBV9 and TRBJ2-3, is DSGVTQTPKHLITATGQRVTLRCSPRSGDLSVYWYQQSLDQGLQFLIQYYNGEERAKGNILERFSAQQFPDLHSELNLSSLELGDSALYFCASSVPGGRDTDTQYFGPGTRLTVL.

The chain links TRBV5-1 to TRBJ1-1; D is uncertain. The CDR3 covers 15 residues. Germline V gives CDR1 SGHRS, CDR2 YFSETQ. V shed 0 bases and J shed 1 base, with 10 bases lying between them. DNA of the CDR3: TGCGCCAGCAGCTTGGGTCTAGGAGGGAACACTGAAGCTTTCTTT. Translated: CASSLGLGGNTEAFF.

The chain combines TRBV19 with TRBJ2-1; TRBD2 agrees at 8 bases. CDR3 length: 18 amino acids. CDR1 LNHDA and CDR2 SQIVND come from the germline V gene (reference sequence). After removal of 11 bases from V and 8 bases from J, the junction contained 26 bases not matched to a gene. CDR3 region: CASKSRRGATRLDDEQFF. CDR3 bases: TGTGCCTCGAAGTCGAGGCGGGGGGCCACCCGATTGGACGATGAGCAGTTCTTC.

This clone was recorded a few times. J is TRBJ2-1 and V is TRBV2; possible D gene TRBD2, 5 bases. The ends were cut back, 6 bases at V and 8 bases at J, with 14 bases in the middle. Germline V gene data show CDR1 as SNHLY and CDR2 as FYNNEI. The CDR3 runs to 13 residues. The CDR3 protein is CASRVLAIDEQFF. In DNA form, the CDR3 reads TGTGCCAGCAGGGTGCTAGCTATAGATGAGCAGTTCTTC.

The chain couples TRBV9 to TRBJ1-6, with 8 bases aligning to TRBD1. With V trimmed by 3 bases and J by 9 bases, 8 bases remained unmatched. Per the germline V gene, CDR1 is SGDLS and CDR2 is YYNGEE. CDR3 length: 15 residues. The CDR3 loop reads CASSERTGGGSPLHF. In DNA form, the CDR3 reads TGTGCCAGCAGCGAGAGAACAGGGGGGGGTTCACCCCTCCACTTT. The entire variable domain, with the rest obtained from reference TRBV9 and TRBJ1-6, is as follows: DSGVTQTPKHLITATGQRVTLRCSPRSGDLSVYWYQQSLDQGLQFLIQYYNGEERAKGNILERFSAQQFPDLHSELNLSSLELGDSALYFCASSERTGGGSPLHFGNGTRLTVT.

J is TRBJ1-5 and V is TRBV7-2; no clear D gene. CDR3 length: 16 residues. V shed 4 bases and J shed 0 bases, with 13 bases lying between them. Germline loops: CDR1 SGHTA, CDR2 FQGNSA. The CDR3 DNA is TGTGCCAGCAGCTCGACCGGGAATTATAGCAATCAGCCCCAGCATTTT. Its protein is CASSSTGNYSNQPQHF.

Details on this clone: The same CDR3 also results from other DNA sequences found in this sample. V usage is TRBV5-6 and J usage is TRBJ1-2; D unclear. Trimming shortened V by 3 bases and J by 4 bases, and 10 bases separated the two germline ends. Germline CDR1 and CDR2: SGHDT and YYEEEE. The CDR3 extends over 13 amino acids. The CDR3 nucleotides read TGTGCCAGCAGCTCCGCGGGAGTCTATGGCTACACCTTC. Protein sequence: CASSSAGVYGYTF. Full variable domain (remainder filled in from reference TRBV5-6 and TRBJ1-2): DAGVTQSPTHLIKTRGQQVTLRCSPKSGHDTVSWYQQALGQGPQFIFQYYEEEERQRGNFPDRFSGHQFPNYSSELNVNALLLGDSALYLCASSSAGVYGYTFGSGTRLTVV.

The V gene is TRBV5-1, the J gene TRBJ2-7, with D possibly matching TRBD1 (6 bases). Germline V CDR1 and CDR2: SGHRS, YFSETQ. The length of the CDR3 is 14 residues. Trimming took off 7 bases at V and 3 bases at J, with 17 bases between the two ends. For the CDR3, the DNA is TGCGCCAGCCGAGTGGACAGCCAACTCTACGAGCAGTACTTC. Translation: CASRVDSQLYEQYF.

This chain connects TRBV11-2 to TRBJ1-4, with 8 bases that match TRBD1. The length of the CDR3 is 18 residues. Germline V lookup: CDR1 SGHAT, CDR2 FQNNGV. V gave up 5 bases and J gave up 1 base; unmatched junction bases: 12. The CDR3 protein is CASSITHRGIETNEKLFF. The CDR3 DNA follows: TGTGCCAGCAGCATAACTCACAGGGGGATAGAAACTAATGAAAAACTGTTTTTT.

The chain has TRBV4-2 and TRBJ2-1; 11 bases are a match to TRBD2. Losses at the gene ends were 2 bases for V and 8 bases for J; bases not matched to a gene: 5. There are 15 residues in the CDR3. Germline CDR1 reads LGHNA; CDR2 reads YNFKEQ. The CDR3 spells CASSQLAGGLYEQFF. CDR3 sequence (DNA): TGTGCCAGCAGCCAATTAGCGGGGGGGTTATATGAGCAGTTCTTC.

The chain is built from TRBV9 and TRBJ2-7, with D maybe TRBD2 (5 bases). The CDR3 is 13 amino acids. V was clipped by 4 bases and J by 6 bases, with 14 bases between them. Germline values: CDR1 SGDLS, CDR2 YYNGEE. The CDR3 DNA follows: TGTGCCAGCAGCCTAGGCTCTAGCACCGAGCAGTACTTC. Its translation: CASSLGSSTEQYF.

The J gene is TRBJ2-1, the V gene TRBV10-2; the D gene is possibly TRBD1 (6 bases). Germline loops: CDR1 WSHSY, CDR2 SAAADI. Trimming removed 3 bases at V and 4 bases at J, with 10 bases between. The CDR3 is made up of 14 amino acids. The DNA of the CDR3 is TGCGCCAGCAGTGATTTTGGACAGTACAATGAGCAGTTCTTC. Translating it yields CASSDFGQYNEQFF.

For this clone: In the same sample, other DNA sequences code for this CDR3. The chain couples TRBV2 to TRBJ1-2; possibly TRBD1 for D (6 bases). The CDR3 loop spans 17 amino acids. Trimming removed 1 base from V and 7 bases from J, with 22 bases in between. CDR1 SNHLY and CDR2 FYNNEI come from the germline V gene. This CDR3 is CASSEGRRQELDRGYTF. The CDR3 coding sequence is TGTGCCAGCAGTGAAGGGAGACGACAGGAATTGGATCGTGGCTACACCTTC.